This TCR beta chain was identified in a study of blood T cell repertoires in COVID-19 (dated by TCRdb to 2018 to 2021). In the study overall: Collaborator samples came from the United States, Italy and Spain and covered acute and convalescent phases of COVID-19. Samples came from the ongoing ImmuneRACE study (first 160 participants) plus 1,254 subjects from 6 global collaborators. Nearly every sample came with metadata listing a de-identified subject ID, COVID-19 status, age in years and sex. The repertoires were released in a freely available public database meant as a resource for research on the immune response to SARS-CoV-2. The material from the prospective study consisted of cDNA or gDNA derived from T cells, B-cell-depleted T cells, or PBMCs. The dataset comprised deeply sampled blood TCRbeta repertoires from subjects exposed to, actively infected with, or recovered from COVID-19. Where available, HLA class I and class II types were taken from metadata supplied by the sample provider and were not determined by assay-based typing.

The CDR3 runs 15 amino acids, cysteine and phenylalanine included. The sequence is cut down to CDR3 DNA, 45 bases in frame from base 1. Per the germline V gene (reference sequence), MNHNY is the CDR1 and SVGAGI is the CDR2. Trimming removed 5 bases from V and 2 bases from J, leaving 12 bases between the germline ends. Collaborating institutions collected whole blood in K2EDTA tubes following their own protocols. For TCRbeta analysis, collaborators shipped samples as frozen whole blood, isolated PBMCs, or DNA extracted from either of those sample types. What the work shows at the level of the full study, not this receptor alone: How much clinical and demographic metadata was included differed by source and by participant, and the metadata was provided uncurated.

This clone was counted a few times. No cognate antigen has been identified for it. Within one base of it there is no much larger clone, and no base qualities were kept. TCRbeta CDR3 regions were amplified from genomic DNA by means of the immunoSEQ Assay, a bias-controlled multiplex PCR. For the original study's pipeline: The number of nucleated cells in each sample was estimated by amplification of reference gene primers within the assay. Sequence reads were collapsed and filtered to measure the absolute abundance of every unique TCRbeta CDR3 rearrangement. For each sample, productive Simpson clonality was calculated by taking the square root of Simpson's diversity index across productive rearrangements. TCRdb's version of the immuneACCESS table is confined to in-frame rearrangements and falls short of the full clone set. An unresolved V gene accounts for under half of the shortfall where checked; the remainder is of unknown origin. V, J and clone size derive from that table, while D and trimming were established from the DNA sequence. Within this sample are 65,000 or so clones, with around 90% of them counted one time only. Jointly, the top ten make up roughly a tenth of the sample.

The sequence derives from a human donor with acute or convalescent COVID-19. The donor label of this sample is uncertain. The rearrangement joined TRBV6-6 to TRBJ2-2, and TRBD1 may be the D gene, going by 6 matching bases. The specimen sequenced was peripheral blood. The sequenced DNA: TGTGCCAGCAGTATCCGGGACACTAACACCGGGGAGCTGTTTTTT. Translated, it reads CASSIRDTNTGELFF.